The T cell receptor beta chain described here comes from a study of T cells in Graves' hyperthyroidism and ophthalmopathy. V was shortened by 5 bases and J by 1 base, with 11 bases between the two germline ends. The CDR3 has 14 residues. Germline V gives CDR1 SGHNT, CDR2 YENEEA. Ten or more counts support this clonotype. Amplified regions were TCR beta CDR3 sequences from RNA transcripts. First-round RT-PCR with HTBI primers amplified the TCR CDR3 region. Each CDR3 protein is one row after TCRdb ran MiXCR on the multiplex PCR reads. There are about 580,000 distinct CDR3 sequences in the sample; about 15% occur only once, and almost 6% lies in the top ten.

Source material: blood. The origin of this receptor is a woman in her thirties with Graves' hyperthyroidism that later progressed to Graves' ophthalmopathy. The gene calls are TRBV11-3 and TRBJ2-5; D unclear. Here the CDR3 DNA reads TGTGCCAGCAGCCCATGGGCAGGCCAAGAGACCCAGTACTTC. Translated, it gives CASSPWAGQETQYF.